The present T cell receptor (beta chain) was sequenced within a study of T cell responses to AZD1222 COVID-19 vaccine. Findings of the study overall: Among spike-specific TCRs, nearly half reportedly target unmutated variant regions.

Per the germline V gene, CDR1 is SEHNR and CDR2 is FQNEAQ (reference sequence). Trimming cost V 0 bases and J 2 bases, with 13 bases left between them. The CDR3 has 17 amino acids. A remark on this clone: Antigen: not known.

The data were produced by immunoSEQ multiplex PCR, yet TCRdb's version contains in-frame clones alone and is incomplete. The sample includes about 99,000 clones, more than 80% of them seen just once. This clonotype was obtained from an adult in good health. V usage is TRBV7-9 and J usage is TRBJ2-2; TRBD2 is a possible D gene (6 bases). The sample was peripheral blood, taken on day 0 of AZD1222 vaccination. DNA of the CDR3: TGTGCCAGCAGCTTAGCGCCGGGACTGTTAAACACCGGGGAGCTGTTTTTT. Protein sequence: CASSLAPGLLNTGELFF.